A selection of T cell receptor beta chains follows, all from one sample in a study of beta chain features in type 1 diabetes. Produced via immunoSEQ multiplex PCR; TCRdb's table is partial and in-frame only. Among roughly 240,000 clones listed, around 25% were seen once. Specimen: naive CD4+ T cells from blood. These receptors all stem from a woman in her twenties or thirties with type 1 diabetes. The CDR3 runs from the conserved cysteine through the conserved F or W. The D gene is left open where the match is weak. Not every row has a clone size; where given, it reads once, few, many or a size class.

clone_size d_call j_call v_call cdr3_nt cdr3_aa
. . TRBJ1-2 TRBV18 TGTGCCAGCTCACCCCAGAGAGGGTTCCAACGGAGCTACACCTTC CASSPQRGFQRSYTF
few TRBD1 TRBJ2-7 TRBV9 TGTGCCAGCAGCACAACGGGACAGGGGAGTTACGAGCAGTACTTC CASSTTGQGSYEQYF
once . TRBJ2-1 TRBV5-1 TGCGCCAGCAGCTTGGATGGCGGTGGTGAGCAGTTCTTC CASSLDGGGEQFF
. TRBD1 TRBJ1-1 TRBV5-1 TGCGCCAGCAGTTTCGGGACAGCGAACACTGAAGCTTTCTTT CASSFGTANTEAFF
. TRBD2 TRBJ2-3 TRBV11-2 TGTGCCAGCAGCCTACTAGCGGGAGCGGGAGATACGCAGTATTTT CASSLLAGAGDTQYF
few . TRBJ1-1 TRBV30 TGTGCCTGGAGCTGGACAGCGAACACTGAAGCTTTCTTT CAWSWTANTEAFF
. TRBD2 TRBJ2-7 TRBV7-9 TGTGCCAGCAGCGTCGGGACTAGCGGTTACGAGCAGTACTTC CASSVGTSGYEQYF
. . TRBJ1-5 TRBV28 TGTGCCAGCAGTTTGGCAGGTTCGAACAATCAGCCCCAGCATTTT CASSLAGSNNQPQHF
. TRBD2 TRBJ2-7 TRBV28 TGTGCCAGCACTGATTCCCGGACTAGCGGCTACGAGCAGTACTTC CASTDSRTSGYEQYF
. . TRBJ2-1 TRBV5-1 TGCGCCAGCAGCTTGGGAGGGAATGAGCAGTTCTTC CASSLGGNEQFF
few TRBD1 TRBJ2-2 TRBV6-5 TGTGCCAGCAGCCCCAGGGGGCGAGGCGGGGAGCTGTTTTTT CASSPRGRGGELFF
few TRBD1 TRBJ1-3 TRBV27 TGTGCCAGCAGTCCTGGGACAGGAGTCCTCTCTGGAAACACCATATATTTT CASSPGTGVLSGNTIYF
. . TRBJ2-2 TRBV9 TGTGCCAGCAGCGAGGGGGGGTTAAACACCGGGGAGCTGTTTTTT CASSEGGLNTGELFF
. TRBD2 TRBJ2-2 TRBV27 TGTGCCAGCAGTTCCCGAACGACTAGCGGGAGGGCCGGGGAGCTGTTTTTT CASSSRTTSGRAGELFF
. . TRBJ2-5 TRBV6-5 TGTGCCAGCACCATAGGAGCGGGAGAGACCCAGTACTTC CASTIGAGETQYF